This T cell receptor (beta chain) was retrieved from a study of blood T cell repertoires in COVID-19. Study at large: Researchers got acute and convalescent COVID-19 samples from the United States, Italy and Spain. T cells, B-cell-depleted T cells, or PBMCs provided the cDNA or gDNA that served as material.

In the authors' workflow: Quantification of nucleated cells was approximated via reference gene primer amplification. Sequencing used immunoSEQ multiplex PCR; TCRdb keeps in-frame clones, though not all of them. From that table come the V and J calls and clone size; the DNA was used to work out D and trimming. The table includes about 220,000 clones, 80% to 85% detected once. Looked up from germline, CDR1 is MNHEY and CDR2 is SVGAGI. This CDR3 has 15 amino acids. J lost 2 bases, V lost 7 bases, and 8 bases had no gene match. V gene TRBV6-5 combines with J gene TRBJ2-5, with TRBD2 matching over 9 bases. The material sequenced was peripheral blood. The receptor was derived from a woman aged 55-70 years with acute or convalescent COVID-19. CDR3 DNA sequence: TGTGCCAGCAACTTGCGGGGGGGCCATCAAGAGACCCAGTACTTC. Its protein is CASNLRGGHQETQYF.